The 16 T cell receptor beta chains listed next were all sequenced from one sample in a study of T-cell memory formation after mild COVID-19 (dated by TCRdb to the early 2020s). Libraries were built with 5' RACE. The run used an Illumina NovaSeq 6000. TCRdb itself trimmed the public reads at Q25 with fastp, ran MiXCR and retained productive beta chains. Rows matching on CDR3 protein sequence are summarized as one entry with the most common DNA and genes. The sample data list about 150,000 distinct CDR3 sequences, and approximately 14% of these were observed just once. The ten top clones hold roughly 14% of the sample. Sequencing was performed on PBMCs or a T cell subset sorted from them (not recorded which). The receptors originated from an adult woman who had mild COVID-19 (a few samples of this study predate the infection). The sample titles of this study are shuffled in the database, so cell type and time point are left out; the donor was told from shared clones.

The chain uses TRBV19 and TRBJ2-1, with D perhaps TRBD1 or TRBD2 (5 bases each). The V gene's germline CDR1 is LNHDA and CDR2 SQIVND (reference sequence). This CDR3 is 16 amino acids long. Trimming stripped 5 bases from V and 7 bases from J, with 21 bases between. The CDR3 DNA reads TGTGCCAGTAGTGCCGGGACGACTACACGGGCGAATGAGCAGTTCTTC. It codes for CASSAGTTTRANEQFF. Combining the CDR3 with reference TRBV19 and TRBJ2-1 gives the whole variable domain DGGITQSPKYLFRKEGQNVTLSCEQNLNHDAMYWYRQDPGQGLRLIYYSQIVNDFQKGDIAEGYSVSREKKESFPLTVTSAQKNPTAFYLCASSAGTTTRANEQFFGPGTRLTVL.

The J gene is TRBJ1-4, the V gene TRBV18; 8 bases match TRBD1. Germline CDR1 KGHSH, CDR2 LQKENI. This CDR3 spans 13 amino acids. V was clipped by 4 bases and J by 6 bases; unmatched bases: 1. As DNA, the CDR3 is TGTGCCAGCTCACAGACAGGGGATGAAAAACTGTTTTTT. Translating it yields CASSQTGDEKLFF. Together with reference TRBV18 and TRBJ1-4, the CDR3 gives the full variable domain: NAGVMQNPRHLVRRRGQEARLRCSPMKGHSHVYWYRQLPEEGLKFMVYLQKENIIDESGMPKERFSAEFPKEGPSILRIQQVVRGDSAAYFCASSQTGDEKLFFGSGTQLSVL.

This clonotype has only a few counts. V is TRBV5-1 and J is TRBJ2-7, with 9 bases matching TRBD1. Germline values: CDR1 SGHRS, CDR2 YFSETQ. The CDR3 runs to 15 residues. V lost 0 bases and J lost 3; bases outside the gene matches: 4. This CDR3 reads CASSLETGGFYEQYF. DNA of the CDR3: TGCGCCAGCAGCTTGGAGACAGGGGGATTCTACGAGCAGTACTTC.

There are a few counts of this clonotype. The chain couples TRBV27 to TRBJ1-5; 7 bases fit TRBD1. CDR1 is MNHEY and CDR2 is SMNVEV in the germline V gene (reference sequence). The CDR3 contains 14 residues. With 6 bases clipped from V and 6 bases from J, the junction kept 8 bases outside the gene matches. The CDR3 here is CASSYQGVGQPQHF. CDR3 sequence (DNA): TGTGCCAGCAGCTATCAGGGGGTGGGTCAGCCCCAGCATTTT.

In this sample, this clonotype turned up many times. The V gene is TRBV5-6, the J gene TRBJ2-7; 12 bases map to TRBD2. CDR3 size: 16 residues. From germline, CDR1 is SGHDT and CDR2 YYEEEE. V dropped 4 bases and J dropped 3; count of bases not matched to a gene: 8. The CDR3 spells CASSGGLAGRFYEQYF. CDR3 sequence (DNA): TGTGCCAGCAGCGGGGGACTAGCGGGTCGCTTCTACGAGCAGTACTTC.

CDR3 sequence reads: CASSHGGLADNEQFF. The CDR3 DNA sequence: TGCGCCAGCAGCCACGGGGGACTAGCGGACAATGAGCAGTTCTTC. The gene calls are TRBV4-1 and TRBJ2-1, with 11 bases that match TRBD2. Looked up from germline, CDR1 is MGHRA and CDR2 is YSYEKL. This CDR3 comprises 15 residues. J lost 5 bases, V lost 3 bases, and 3 bases had no gene match.

The chain is built from TRBV18 and TRBJ2-7; D is unresolved. Germline loops: CDR1 KGHSH, CDR2 LQKENI. This CDR3 contains 14 residues. Trimming removed 3 bases at V and 2 bases at J, with 11 bases between. The CDR3 region has the DNA TGTGCCAGCTCACCCCAATTCCGGGCCTACGAGCAGTACTTC. Amino acid sequence: CASSPQFRAYEQYF. Full variable domain (outside the CDR3, taken from reference TRBV18 and TRBJ2-7): NAGVMQNPRHLVRRRGQEARLRCSPMKGHSHVYWYRQLPEEGLKFMVYLQKENIIDESGMPKERFSAEFPKEGPSILRIQQVVRGDSAAYFCASSPQFRAYEQYFGPGTRLTVT.

This clonotype has only a few counts. The chain is built from TRBV3-1 and TRBJ2-1; D might be TRBD2 (6 bases). V lost 0 bases and J 9 bases, leaving 21 bases between the germline ends. The CDR3 extends over 17 amino acids. Germline assignment: CDR1 LGHDT and CDR2 YNNKEL (reference sequence). In nucleotides, the CDR3 is TGTGCCAGCAGCCAAGAATTCGCGGGGCCTCTCGGGGCTGAGCAGTTCTTC. Translated: CASSQEFAGPLGAEQFF.

The chain links TRBV7-6 to TRBJ2-7; TRBD1 is a possible D gene (5 bases). The V gene's germline CDR1 is SGHVS and CDR2 FNYEAQ. This CDR3 has 14 residues. The V and J ends lost 0 bases and 7 bases respectively, with 13 bases between them. CDR3 sequence reads: CASSLAQGSWEQYF. The CDR3 bases are TGTGCCAGCAGCTTAGCGCAGGGTTCCTGGGAGCAGTACTTC.

V gene TRBV12-3 or TRBV12-4 combines with J gene TRBJ1-1, with a tentative D call TRBD1 (6 bases). V dropped 7 bases and J dropped 5 bases, with 14 bases sitting between them. CDR3 length: 13 residues. This CDR3 is CASTWGQGTEAFF. DNA of the CDR3: TGTGCCAGCACTTGGGGTCAGGGGACTGAAGCTTTCTTT.

At least ten counts were recorded for this clonotype. V usage is TRBV7-3 and J usage is TRBJ1-1, with a tentative D call TRBD1 (5 bases). Deletions cut 3 bases from V and 1 base from J, with 12 bases between. This CDR3 comprises 15 residues. The germline V gene has CDR1 SGHTA and CDR2 FQGTGA. The CDR3 DNA reads as TGTGCCAGCAGCTTGACAGATCTTGGGAACACTGAAGCTTTCTTT. Protein sequence: CASSLTDLGNTEAFF. The full variable domain, in which reference TRBV7-3 and TRBJ1-1 provide the parts outside the CDR3, is GAGVSQTPSNKVTEKGKYVELRCDPISGHTALYWYRQSLGQGPEFLIYFQGTGAADDSGLPNDRFFAVRPEGSVSTLKIQRTERGDSAVYLCASSLTDLGNTEAFFGQGTRLTVV.

This rearrangement joins TRBV10-3 to TRBJ1-5; TRBD1 matches at 8 bases. CDR3 length: 13 residues. With 5 bases clipped from V and 6 bases from J, the junction kept 3 bases outside the gene matches. Germline-derived CDR1 and CDR2 are ENHRY and SYGVKD. CDR3 sequence reads: CAISSTGVQPQHF. The CDR3 nucleotides read TGTGCCATCAGTTCGACAGGGGTTCAGCCCCAGCATTTT.

The chain employs TRBV6-2 or TRBV6-3 and TRBJ2-7; 9 bases map to TRBD1. The germline V gene has CDR1 MNHEY and CDR2 SVGEGT. The CDR3 sequence is 17 residues long. V dropped 6 bases and J dropped 5; count of bases not matched to a gene: 17. DNA for the CDR3: TGTGCCAGCAGCCGCTCTCCCGGGACAGGGACCCTACACGAGCAGTACTTC. The encoded protein is CASSRSPGTGTLHEQYF.

This clonotype has just a few counts. The V gene is TRBV12-3 or TRBV12-4, the J gene TRBJ2-2; D is ambiguous. Trimming pared 7 bases from V and 5 bases from J, leaving 8 bases between. The CDR3 totals 12 residues. This chain's CDR3 is CASTDQTGELFF. The CDR3 region has the DNA TGTGCCAGCACCGACCAAACCGGGGAGCTGTTTTTT.

CDR3 sequence (DNA): TGTGCCAGCAGCCCACGGGGACAAATTAGAGAGACCCAGTACTTC. Its translation is CASSPRGQIRETQYF. V gene TRBV12-3 or TRBV12-4 combines with J gene TRBJ2-5, with D maybe TRBD1 (6 bases). V lost 6 bases, J lost 4 bases, and 18 bases lay in between. The CDR3 spans 15 residues.

This clonotype showed up many times. The CDR3 spells CSARDPRRGNGYTF. The CDR3 nucleotides are TGCAGTGCTAGAGATCCCCGCAGGGGGAATGGCTACACCTTC. This chain joins TRBV20-1 and TRBJ1-2; 7 positions agree with TRBD1. CDR3 length: 14 amino acids. CDR1 and CDR2 (germline): DFQATT, SNEGSKA (reference sequence). V shed 0 bases, J shed 6 bases, and the junction held 7 bases outside the gene matches.